Listed below are T cell receptor beta chains from one sample, sequenced in a study of Graves' ophthalmopathy and Graves' hyperthyroidism. In TCRdb, the multiplex PCR reads were re-called with MiXCR into one record per CDR3 protein. The data contain more than 1,000,000 distinct CDR3 sequences, about 36% of them seen just once; the ten biggest clones take up roughly 10%. Sample: peripheral blood or thyroid tissue (not recorded which). These TCRs come from an adult man with Graves' hyperthyroidism. Each CDR3 is given with its conserved first and last residue.

v_call	cdr3_aa
TRBV20-1	CSARWQGVGYTF
TRBV25-1	CASSDTLGVGEKLFF
TRBV6-5	CASSYGRVTYEQYF
TRBV12-3/TRBV12-4	CASSNSGPNEKLFF
TRBV4-2	CASSHDSGEVSNSPLHF
TRBV5-4	CASSRKAGQGSEQYF
TRBV11-2	CASSLVHASGMTYEQYF
TRBV7-9	CASSLDRNEQYF
TRBV6-5	CASSTFQGNSPLHF
TRBV20-1	CSAREGGRNHALHF
TRBV10-3	CAWGEGTEAFF
TRBV10-3	CAISSFPGTGIEQYF
TRBV7-2	CASSPFGGAETQHF
TRBV5-6	CASSLGDYEQYF
TRBV19	CASSISRDQPQHF
TRBV29-1	CSTRTGSSEKLFF
TRBV4-1	CASSQISGSPYEQYF
TRBV28	CASRTGTMGTEAFF
TRBV7-9	CASIPPGTFRSGANVLTF
TRBV15	CATSRDPDRGNTGELFF
TRBV10-3	CAIRGTDTIYF
TRBV20-1	CSGQGDQPQHF
TRBV9	CASSVRDRGTSPLHF
TRBV20-1	CSARDPSTSGGAGIPIF
TRBV29-1	CSPIAGTDNSPLHF
TRBV10-3	CATLDSGSEAFF
TRBV25-1	CASSEFPEGVREQYF
TRBV20-1	CSASGTSGNRETQYF
TRBV29-1	CSAGKLNTEAFF
TRBV12-3/TRBV12-4	CASSPTLGSPLHF
TRBV7-6	CASSVHRTAGNTIYF
TRBV10-2	CASSEPDSFLDYGYTF
TRBV6-5	CASKHGQGLAYGYTF
TRBV9	CASSVGEGHPYEQYF
TRBV5-1	CASSLTWGSGANVLTF